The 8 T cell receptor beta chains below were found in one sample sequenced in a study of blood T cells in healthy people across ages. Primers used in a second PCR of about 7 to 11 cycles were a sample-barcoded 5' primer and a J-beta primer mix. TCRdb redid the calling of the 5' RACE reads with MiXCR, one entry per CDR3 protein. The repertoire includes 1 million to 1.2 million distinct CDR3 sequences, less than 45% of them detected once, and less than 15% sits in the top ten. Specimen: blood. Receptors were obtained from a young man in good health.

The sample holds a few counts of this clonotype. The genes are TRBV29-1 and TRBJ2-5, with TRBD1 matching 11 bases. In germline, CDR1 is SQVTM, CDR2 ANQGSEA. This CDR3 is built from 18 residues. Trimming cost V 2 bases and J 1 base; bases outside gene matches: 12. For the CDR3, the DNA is TGCAGCGTTGAATTGCTGGACAGGGGGCGCAGGTCCCAAGAGACCCAGTACTTC. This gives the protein CSVELLDRGRRSQETQYF.

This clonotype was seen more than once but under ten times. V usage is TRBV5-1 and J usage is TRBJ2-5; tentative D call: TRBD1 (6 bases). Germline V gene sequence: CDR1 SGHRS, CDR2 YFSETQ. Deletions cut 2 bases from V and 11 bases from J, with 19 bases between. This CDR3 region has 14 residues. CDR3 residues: CASSLEQQGLVQYF. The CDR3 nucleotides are TGCGCCAGCAGCTTAGAACAACAGGGATTGGTGCAGTACTTC.

The CDR3 spells CASSFRGGGLNNEQFF. The CDR3 region has the DNA TGTGCCAGCAGCTTTCGGGGCGGGGGCCTCAACAATGAGCAGTTCTTC. The chain uses TRBV11-2 and TRBJ2-1, with a tentative D call TRBD2 (7 bases). CDR1 is SGHAT, CDR2 FQNNGV, per germline. This CDR3 is 16 amino acids long. Between the trimmed V and J ends, which lost 3 bases and 5 bases, there was a span of 17 bases. Using reference TRBV11-2 and TRBJ2-1 for the parts outside the CDR3, the full variable domain is EAGVAQSPRYKIIEKRQSVAFWCNPISGHATLYWYQQILGQGPKLLIQFQNNGVVDDSQLPKDRFSAERLKGVDSTLKIQPAKLEDSAVYLCASSFRGGGLNNEQFFGPGTRLTVL.

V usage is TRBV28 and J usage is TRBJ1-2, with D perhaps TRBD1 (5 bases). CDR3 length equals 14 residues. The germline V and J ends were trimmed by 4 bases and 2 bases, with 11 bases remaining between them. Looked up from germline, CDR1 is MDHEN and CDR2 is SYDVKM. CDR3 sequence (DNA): TGTGCCAGCAGTTCCGGGGGGGAGAACTATGGCTACACCTTC. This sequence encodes CASSSGGENYGYTF.

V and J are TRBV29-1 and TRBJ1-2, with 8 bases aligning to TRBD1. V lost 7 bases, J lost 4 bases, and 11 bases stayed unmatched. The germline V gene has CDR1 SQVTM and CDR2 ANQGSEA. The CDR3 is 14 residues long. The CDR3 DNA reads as TGCAGCGCTGACAGGACAGGGCTTCTCTATGGCTACACCTTC. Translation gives CSADRTGLLYGYTF. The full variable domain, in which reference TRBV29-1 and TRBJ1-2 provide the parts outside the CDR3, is SAVISQKPSRDICQRGTSLTIQCQVDSQVTMMFWYRQQPGQSLTLIATANQGSEATYESGFVIDKFPISRPNLTFSTLTVSNMSPEDSSIYLCSADRTGLLYGYTFGSGTRLTVV.

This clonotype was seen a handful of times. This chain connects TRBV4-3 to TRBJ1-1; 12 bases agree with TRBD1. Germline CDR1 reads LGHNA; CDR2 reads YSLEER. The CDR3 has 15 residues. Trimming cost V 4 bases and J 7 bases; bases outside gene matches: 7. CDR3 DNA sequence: TGCGCCAGCAGCCGATCGGGACAGGGGGCCTATGAAGCTTTCTTT. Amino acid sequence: CASSRSGQGAYEAFF.

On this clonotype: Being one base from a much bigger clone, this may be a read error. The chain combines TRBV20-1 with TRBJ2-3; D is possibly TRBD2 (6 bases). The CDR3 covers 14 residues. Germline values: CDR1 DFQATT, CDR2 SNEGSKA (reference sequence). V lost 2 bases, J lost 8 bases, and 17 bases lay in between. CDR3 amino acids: CSARTELAGGTQYF. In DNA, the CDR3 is TGCAGTGCTAGAACCGAACTAGCTGGGGGTACGCAGTATTTT.

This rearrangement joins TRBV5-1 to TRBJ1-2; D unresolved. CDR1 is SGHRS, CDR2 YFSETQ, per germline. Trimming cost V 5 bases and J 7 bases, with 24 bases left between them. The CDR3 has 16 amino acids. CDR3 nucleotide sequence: TGCGCCAGCAGGCAACTTATCGGGTCAGGTGAATCTGGCTACACCTTC. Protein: CASRQLIGSGESGYTF.